Included here is one TCR beta chain sequence, with context. The data originate from a study of blood T cell repertoires in COVID-19. Looking at the study overall: Acute-phase and convalescent COVID-19 samples originated in the United States, Italy and Spain. PBMCs, B-cell-depleted T cells, or T cells were the source of the cDNA or gDNA that made up the material.

This CDR3 has 15 residues. V lost 7 bases and J 0 bases, leaving 14 bases between the germline ends. In germline, CDR1 is SGHNT, CDR2 YYREEE (reference sequence). Data came from immunoSEQ multiplex PCR; TCRdb stores just in-frame clones and leaves some out. Of 280,000 or so clones in the sample, roughly 90% were seen once. Material for sequencing was peripheral blood. V usage is TRBV5-4 and J usage is TRBJ2-1; possibly TRBD1 for D (6 bases). The receptor comes from a man younger than 35 with active or convalescent COVID-19. CDR3 loop: CASFWGQDSYNEQFF. CDR3 in DNA: TGTGCCAGCTTCTGGGGGCAGGACTCCTACAATGAGCAGTTCTTC.